A single sample is the source of the 3 T cell receptor beta chains below, sequenced in a study of blood T cell repertoires in COVID-19. The protocol was immunoSEQ multiplex PCR, while the TCRdb copy is restricted to in-frame clones and leaves out a portion. This table has around 200,000 clones, about 90% appearing once. The sequenced sample was peripheral blood. Receptors originate from a man aged 35-49 years with active or convalescent COVID-19.

This chain links TRBV19 with TRBJ1-1, with TRBD1 identical over 7 bases. Germline values: CDR1 LNHDA, CDR2 SQIVND (reference sequence). J lost 1 base, V lost 4 bases, and 6 bases had no gene match. The CDR3 has 15 residues. The CDR3 loop reads CASSTPRTGNTEAFF. The CDR3 coding sequence is TGTGCCAGTAGTACCCCCAGGACAGGGAACACTGAAGCTTTCTTT.

CDR3 nucleotide sequence: TGTGCCAGCAGCTTATCTCCTAGCGGGGGTGAGACCCAGTACTTC. The encoded protein is CASSLSPSGGETQYF. V is TRBV7-7 and J is TRBJ2-5, with 10 bases fitting TRBD2. Losses at the gene ends were 2 bases for V and 5 bases for J; bases not matched to a gene: 5. Germline values: CDR1 SSHAT, CDR2 FNYEAQ (reference sequence). There are 15 residues in the CDR3.

This chain connects TRBV19 to TRBJ1-5, with 7 bases matching TRBD1. The germline V gene encodes CDR1 LNHDA and CDR2 SQIVND (reference sequence). The CDR3 totals 13 residues. V was clipped by 6 bases and J by 6 bases; unmatched bases: 5. The CDR3 DNA reads as TGTGCCAGTAGCGACAGGGAAAGTCAGCCCCAGCATTTT. It translates to CASSDRESQPQHF.